Sequencing of this TCR beta chain was carried out in a study of breast tumors, draining lymph nodes, adjacent tissues. This clonotype was seen a handful of times. Germline and junction disagree at one end, which may indicate a read error. The CDR3 runs 15 residues. Germline V gene data show CDR1 as SGHDN and CDR2 as FVKESK. TCRdb re-derived calls from the multiplex PCR reads in MiXCR, one entry per CDR3 protein. The sample consists of some 150,000 distinct CDR3 sequences, roughly 35% of them appearing once. Breast cancer patients provided tissue from their axillary draining lymph nodes. The sequence was obtained from a female donor with breast cancer. Some clones in this sample may be carry-over from other donors' samples. Material: axillary lymph node tissue. V gene TRBV14 combines with J gene TRBJ1-2; D is possibly TRBD1 (5 bases). The CDR3 loop is CASSQGEGPHYGSTF. The CDR3 DNA sequence: TGTGCCAGCAGCCAGGGAGAGGGGCCCCACTATGGCTCCACCTTC.